This T cell receptor beta chain emerged from a study of blood T cell repertoires in COVID-19 (dated by TCRdb to about 2020). Background on the whole study: The collaborator samples originated in the United States, Italy and Spain and spanned the acute and convalescent phases of COVID-19. The material from the prospective study consisted of cDNA or gDNA derived from T cells, B-cell-depleted T cells, or PBMCs. Deeply sampled blood TCRbeta repertoires from subjects exposed to, actively infected with, or recovered from COVID-19 were included in the dataset. The repertoires were made available in a free public database intended to serve as a resource for research on the immune response to SARS-CoV-2. The samples were drawn from the first 160 participants of the ongoing ImmuneRACE study and from 950 to 1,500 subjects provided by 6 global collaborators. A de-identified subject ID, COVID-19 status, age in years and sex were almost always included in the sample metadata. Where available, HLA class I and class II types were taken from metadata supplied by the sample provider and were not determined by assay-based typing.

For this clone: The antigen this receptor binds is unknown. Base-call qualities are not available, and no considerably larger clone is one nucleotide away.

TCRbeta CDR3 regions were amplified from genomic DNA by means of the immunoSEQ Assay, a bias-controlled multiplex PCR. The study's processing was this. The number of nucleated cells in each sample was estimated by amplification of reference gene primers within the assay. To quantify the absolute abundance of each unique TCRbeta CDR3 rearrangement, sequence reads were collapsed and filtered. Productive Simpson clonality was computed per sample as the square root of Simpson's diversity index over productive rearrangements. TCRdb took this table from immuneACCESS and kept in-frame rearrangements with V and J called. Such tables lack part of the clones; where checked against another copy, unresolved V genes explain under half of the gap, and the rest is unexplained. From that table come the V and J calls and clone size; the DNA was used to work out D and trimming. A total of about 230,000 clones appear in this sample, 75% to 90% of them only once. Of the sample, 3.7% is held by the ten largest clones.

Beyond this particular receptor, the publication reports: The amount of clinical and demographic metadata varied by source and participant and was provided uncurated.

Participants in the prospective study were enrolled through a virtual design, were aged roughly 18 to 100 years, and lived in 24 United States geographic areas. To assign participants to cohorts, the prospective study relied on clinical history that participants themselves reported in a screening survey and a study questionnaire. Exposed participants were defined as having been in contact with someone with a PCR-confirmed or clinician-diagnosed COVID-19 case within 2 weeks of study entry. Mobile phlebotomists in the prospective study collected whole blood, serum and a nasopharyngeal or oropharyngeal swab from every participant. Prospective study participants could optionally give additional blood draws and questionnaires over an approximately 2-month period. Blood samples from the prospective study were shipped frozen or at room temperature prior to DNA extraction. The sequenced sample consisted of PBMCs or T cells enriched from blood (not recorded which). This receptor was obtained from a woman between 25 and 40 years old who had been exposed to COVID-19.

CDR3 reads: CASSLKPSTSGTEQFF. The bases are TGCGCCAGCAGTCTTAAACCCTCGACTAGCGGGACCGAGCAGTTCTTC. The sequence links TRBV10-1 to TRBJ2-1; 11 central bases correspond to TRBD2. From its cysteine to its phenylalanine, the CDR3 spans 16 amino acids. Of all the DNA, just the CDR3 is kept, 48 bases in frame from base 1. The germline V gene (reference sequence) supplies CDR1 WNHNN and CDR2 SYGVQD. After removal of 5 bases from V and 10 bases from J, the junction retains 13 bases not matched to a gene.